This entry features one T cell receptor (beta chain) sequence. This record comes from a study of blood T cell repertoires in COVID-19. Looking at the study overall: The origin of the acute and convalescent COVID-19 samples was the United States, Italy and Spain. PBMCs, B-cell-depleted T cells, or T cells provided the cDNA or gDNA that made up the material.

Germline V CDR1 and CDR2: SGHNT, YENEEA. With 10 bases removed from V and 0 bases from J, the gap between germline ends came to 16 bases. The CDR3 runs 16 residues. In the study's own analysis: By means of reference gene primer amplification, nucleated cell counts were estimated. TCRdb's table, derived via immunoSEQ multiplex PCR, lists solely in-frame clones and lacks some. Clone size and V and J calls were adopted from that table, with D and trimming inferred from the DNA. Here the sample spans over 150,000 clones, around 89% being singletons. This chain uses TRBV11-3 with TRBJ1-6; D unclear. The sequence was obtained from a man aged 50-59 years who had recovered from COVID-19. The sequenced sample consisted of peripheral blood. The CDR3 nucleotides are TGTGCCACCCCACCTACATGGAGCTCCTATAATTCACCCCTCCACTTT. Encoded protein: CATPPTWSSYNSPLHF.